Below are 28 T cell receptor beta chains sequenced from a single sample in a study of T cell repertoires in cytomegalovirus infection. In TCRdb, the reads were re-called with MiXCR into one record per CDR3 protein. Of roughly 230,000 distinct CDR3 sequences listed, around 12% are singletons. Sequencing was carried out using PBMCs. Receptors originate from a human donor in good health (CMV status not recorded). Some clones in this sample may be carry-over from other donors' samples.

In DNA form, the CDR3 reads TGTGCCAGCAGCTTAGGCCTGGTCGGACAGGAGACTGAAGCTTTCTTT. The encoded protein is CASSLGLVGQETEAFF. The gene calls are TRBV13 and TRBJ1-1, with 7 bases lining up with TRBD1. The CDR3 is 16 amino acids. Germline CDR1 and CDR2: PRHDT and FYEKMQ (reference sequence). V dropped 0 bases and J dropped 5; count of bases not matched to a gene: 9.

This clonotype was seen repeatedly, ten times or more. The chain recombines TRBV7-8 with TRBJ2-3, with D possibly matching TRBD2 (5 bases). The CDR3 contains 15 residues. Germline V lookup: CDR1 SGHVS, CDR2 FQNEAQ. V lost 5 bases and J 7 bases, leaving 19 bases between the germline ends. The CDR3 spells CASSPPGTQRHTQYF. The DNA of the CDR3 is TGTGCCAGCAGCCCCCCGGGAACCCAACGGCATACGCAGTATTTT.

The gene calls are TRBV4-3 and TRBJ2-2; 8 nucleotides match TRBD2. Trimming at V came to 1 base and at J to 2 bases, leaving 12 bases not matched to a gene. The CDR3 covers 19 residues. CDR1 and CDR2 (germline): LGHNA, YSLEER. The DNA of the CDR3 is TGCGCCAGCAGCCAAGTCGTGGGGATAGCGGGATTAAACACCGGGGAGCTGTTTTTT. Protein product: CASSQVVGIAGLNTGELFF.

This clonotype was counted many times. This rearrangement joins TRBV5-4 to TRBJ2-5; perhaps TRBD1 as D (6 bases). Germline assignment: CDR1 SGHNT and CDR2 YYREEE (reference sequence). The CDR3 length is 14 residues. The V end was cut by 4 bases, the J end by 2 bases, with 12 bases between. The CDR3 DNA sequence: TGTGCCAGCAGCGTCTACAGGGAGCAAGAGACCCAGTACTTC. It specifies CASSVYREQETQYF.

Regarding this clonotype: An end of the junction differs from the germline gene, which may be a read error. This chain joins TRBV28 and TRBJ1-2; 10 bases are a match to TRBD1. The CDR3 has 16 residues. Looked up from germline, CDR1 is MDHEN and CDR2 is SYDVKM. The CDR3 sequence is CTSSPKGWDRGYGYTF. The CDR3 nucleotides are TGTACCAGCAGTCCAAAAGGGTGGGACAGGGGCTATGGCTACACCTTC.

This clonotype was counted at least ten times. This chain links TRBV7-2 with TRBJ1-2; 9 nucleotides match TRBD1. CDR1 is SGHTA, CDR2 FQGNSA, per germline. This CDR3 region has 15 residues. V was pared by 5 bases and J by 9 bases, with 13 bases of the junction left unmatched. The CDR3 DNA reads TGTGCCAGCAGCCGACAGGGGGGAGGTTTTGAGAGCTACACCTTC. Protein: CASSRQGGGFESYTF.

This clonotype was seen only a few times. The chain carries TRBV14 and TRBJ1-4; D uncertain. The length of the CDR3 is 14 residues. Trimming left V 0 bases short and J 12 bases short, with 14 bases between. Looked up from germline, CDR1 is SGHDN and CDR2 is FVKESK. The CDR3 sequence is CASSQDGKARELFF. The CDR3 DNA sequence: TGTGCCAGCAGCCAAGATGGGAAGGCCCGGGAACTGTTTTTT.

This clonotype was detected only a few times. The chain is built from TRBV24-1 and TRBJ2-5; D might be TRBD1 (5 bases). CDR1 KGHDR and CDR2 SFDVKD come from the germline V gene. Trimming shortened V by 9 bases and J by 0 bases, and 10 bases separated the two germline ends. The CDR3 runs to 13 residues. CDR3 DNA sequence: TGTGCCACCGCAGGGCAGCACCAAGAGACCCAGTACTTC. Its protein product is CATAGQHQETQYF.

This clonotype has only a few counts. The gene calls are TRBV6-2 or TRBV6-3 and TRBJ2-7, with 10 bases matching TRBD2. This CDR3 is built from 13 residues. Germline V gene sequence: CDR1 MNHEY, CDR2 SVGEGT. Trimming cost V 5 bases and J 7 bases; bases outside gene matches: 5. This CDR3 is CASSHLAGDEQYF. CDR3 sequence (DNA): TGTGCCAGCAGTCACCTAGCGGGGGATGAGCAGTACTTC.

The rearrangement links TRBV5-4 to TRBJ2-5; perhaps TRBD1 as D (5 bases). V lost 2 bases, J lost 0 bases, and 14 bases lay in between. This CDR3 region has 16 residues. Germline V lookup: CDR1 SGHNT, CDR2 YYREEE (reference sequence). The CDR3 region has the DNA TGTGCCAGCAGCTTACAGGACGCGACGTACCAAGAGACCCAGTACTTC. It codes for CASSLQDATYQETQYF. The full variable domain, in which reference TRBV5-4 and TRBJ2-5 provide the parts outside the CDR3, is ETGVTQSPTHLIKTRGQQVTLRCSSQSGHNTVSWYQQALGQGPQFIFQYYREEENGRGNFPPRFSGLQFPNYSSELNVNALELDDSALYLCASSLQDATYQETQYFGPGTRLLVL.

Points on this clonotype: A read error may explain this, as a much larger clone is one base away. The gene calls are TRBV19 and TRBJ1-2; D may be TRBD1 (6 bases). Germline-derived CDR1 and CDR2 are LNHDA and SQIVND (reference sequence). The CDR3 is made up of 14 amino acids. CDR3 sequence reads: CGSIPGTPNGGYTF. The DNA of the CDR3 is TGTGGCAGTATCCCGGGGACACCCAATGGGGGCTACACCTTC.

This clonotype came up a few times. The chain couples TRBV7-9 to TRBJ2-7, with D perhaps TRBD2 (6 bases). The germline CDR1 and CDR2 sequences are SEHNR and FQNEAQ (reference sequence). The CDR3 extends over 14 amino acids. V lost 5 bases to trimming and J lost 0 bases, with 11 bases between them. The CDR3 sequence: CASSLTRDSYEQYF. The DNA of the CDR3 is TGTGCCAGCAGCCTGACGCGGGACTCCTACGAGCAGTACTTC.

This clonotype showed up many times. V usage is TRBV7-2 and J usage is TRBJ1-1; D gene ambiguous. CDR3 length: 12 amino acids. Germline V gives CDR1 SGHTA, CDR2 FQGNSA. V was cut by 4 bases and J by 10 bases, with 13 bases left in between. The CDR3 loop is CASSSPPVSAFF. The CDR3 DNA reads TGTGCCAGCAGCTCCCCCCCTGTATCAGCTTTCTTT.

This clonotype appeared many times. This rearrangement joins TRBV20-1 to TRBJ2-7; possibly TRBD2 for D (6 bases). The CDR3 totals 14 residues. Trimming cost V 0 bases and J 6 bases, with 15 bases left between them. Germline V gene data show CDR1 as DFQATT and CDR2 as SNEGSKA (reference sequence). CDR3 in DNA: TGCAGTGCTAGAGATCAGGAGGGACTCTCCGAGCAGTACTTC. Protein product: CSARDQEGLSEQYF.

This clonotype was seen many times. The genes are TRBV6-1 and TRBJ2-7; D perhaps matches TRBD1 (5 bases). CDR1 and CDR2 (germline): MNHNS, SASEGT. The V gene lost 6 bases and the J gene lost 5 bases, with 14 bases spanning the gap. This CDR3 is built from 13 residues. CDR3 amino acids: CASSLRQWDEQYF. DNA for the CDR3: TGTGCCAGCAGCTTACGACAGTGGGACGAGCAGTACTTC.

The rearrangement uses TRBV28 and TRBJ2-2; tentative D call: TRBD1 (8 bases). Germline-derived CDR1 and CDR2 are MDHEN and SYDVKM. V lost 6 bases to trimming and J lost 6 bases, with 17 bases between them. The CDR3 has 15 amino acids. CDR3 sequence: CASSQDREGPGELFF. As DNA, the CDR3 is TGTGCCAGCAGCCAGGACAGGGAGGGTCCCGGGGAGCTGTTTTTT.

The sample holds many counts of this clonotype. The J gene is TRBJ2-7, the V gene TRBV6-1; 11 bases line up with TRBD1. CDR1 and CDR2 (germline): MNHNS, SASEGT. V was clipped by 8 bases and J by 4 bases; unmatched bases: 13. The CDR3 runs to 16 residues. The CDR3 DNA sequence: TGTGCCAGCCGCCGGAGAACCGGGACAGGGGGTTACGAGCAGTACTTC. Its protein product is CASRRRTGTGGYEQYF.

The chain has TRBV12-5 and TRBJ2-2; no reliable D call. With 6 bases removed from V and 7 bases from J, the gap between germline ends came to 6 bases. Germline values: CDR1 LGHNT, CDR2 FRNRAP. The CDR3 contains 11 residues. CDR3 nucleotide sequence: TGTGCTAGTGGGGCCTTCGGGGAGCTGTTTTTT. As protein: CASGAFGELFF.

The chain links TRBV14 to TRBJ2-2; 8 nucleotides match TRBD2. The CDR3 length is 17 residues. V was clipped by 4 bases and J by 6 bases; unmatched bases: 13. The germline CDR1 and CDR2 sequences are SGHDN and FVKESK. The CDR3 here is CASSPRGGLPNAGELFF. CDR3 DNA sequence: TGTGCCAGCAGCCCCCGGGGGGGCTTGCCGAATGCCGGGGAGCTGTTTTTT.

The table lists this clonotype with many counts. V gene TRBV24-1 combines with J gene TRBJ2-2, with 9 bases matching TRBD1. V was clipped by 4 bases and J by 2 bases; unmatched bases: 4. Germline CDR1 and CDR2: KGHDR and SFDVKD. The CDR3 spans 16 residues. CDR3 DNA sequence: TGTGCCACCAGTGACCCGGGACAGGGCAACACCGGGGAGCTGTTTTTT. Amino acid sequence: CATSDPGQGNTGELFF.

The chain combines TRBV4-1 with TRBJ2-5; 8 bases fit TRBD2. The length of the CDR3 is 15 residues. The J segment lost 4 bases and the V segment lost 2 bases, leaving 6 bases of the junction unmatched. CDR1 and CDR2 (germline): MGHRA, YSYEKL. This chain's CDR3 is CASSQLTGGRETQYF. The CDR3, as DNA: TGCGCCAGCAGCCAACTGACGGGAGGGAGAGAGACCCAGTACTTC.

This clonotype was picked up a small number of times. The rearrangement links TRBV24-1 to TRBJ2-7; D perhaps matches TRBD1 (6 bases). Germline CDR1 reads KGHDR; CDR2 reads SFDVKD. The ends were cut back, 4 bases at V and 3 bases at J, with 18 bases in the middle. The CDR3 has 16 residues. As DNA, the CDR3 is TGTGCCACCAGTGACCCTATCCCGACAGGTATCTACGAGCAGTACTTC. Translating gives CATSDPIPTGIYEQYF.

This clonotype was counted ten times or more. The rearrangement links TRBV7-2 to TRBJ2-3; 9 bases agree with TRBD2. V trimming: 1 base; J trimming: 4 bases; junction bases outside the gene matches: 9. CDR1 is SGHTA and CDR2 is FQGNSA in the germline V gene. The length of the CDR3 is 17 residues. The DNA of the CDR3 is TGTGCCAGCAGCTTAGAGGGGGCGGGGGGGCCCTCAGATACGCAGTATTTT. Protein sequence: CASSLEGAGGPSDTQYF.

This clonotype appeared many times. V usage is TRBV11-3 and J usage is TRBJ2-7, with D perhaps matching TRBD2 (6 bases). This CDR3 contains 13 residues. Germline loops: CDR1 SGHNT, CDR2 YENEEA. Trimming removed 7 bases at V and 6 bases at J, with 16 bases between. The DNA of the CDR3 is TGTGCCAGCACTATATTCGGGGGATCCGAGCAGTACTTC. Amino acid sequence: CASTIFGGSEQYF.

The rearrangement uses TRBV2 and TRBJ1-6, with a possible D match to TRBD1 (5 bases). CDR3 length: 18 residues. Germline lookup yields CDR1 SNHLY and CDR2 FYNNEI. V shed 5 bases and J shed 0 bases, with 17 bases lying between them. Written as DNA, the CDR3 is TGTGCCAGCAGTAGATCCGGGACGGATAGCTCCTATAATTCACCCCTCCACTTT. It is translated as CASSRSGTDSSYNSPLHF.

The CDR3 region is CASRRDRVGVTEAFF. CDR3 nucleotides: TGTGCCAGCAGACGAGACAGAGTTGGGGTCACTGAAGCTTTCTTT. The chain employs TRBV7-2 and TRBJ1-1; D possibly corresponds to TRBD1 (5 bases). The CDR3 runs 15 residues. Trimming left V 6 bases short and J 4 bases short, with 18 bases between. Looked up from germline, CDR1 is SGHTA and CDR2 is FQGNSA.

This clonotype was found a few times. This chain links TRBV20-1 with TRBJ1-2; the match to TRBD1 covers 8 bases. The ends lost 1 base at V and 6 bases at J; junction bases unmatched: 7. This CDR3 has 14 residues. Per germline, CDR1 DFQATT and CDR2 SNEGSKA (reference sequence). CDR3 region: CSARVLDRENGYTF. In nucleotides, the CDR3 is TGCAGTGCTAGAGTCCTGGACAGGGAAAATGGCTACACCTTC.

A few counts support this clonotype. CDR3 sequence (DNA): TGCGCCAGCAGCTTGAGTTTCGATCAGCCCCAGCATTTT. Translation gives CASSLSFDQPQHF. This chain links TRBV5-1 with TRBJ1-5, with D hard to call. The CDR3 has 13 amino acids. V was shortened by 1 base and J by 5 bases, with 7 bases between the two germline ends. From germline, CDR1 is SGHRS and CDR2 YFSETQ.